One sample yielded the 18 T cell receptor beta chains listed below, sequenced in a study of blood T cell repertoires in COVID-19. Clones were sequenced by immunoSEQ multiplex PCR, and TCRdb holds only the in-frame ones, with some missing. The sample lists 110,000 to 150,000 clones; 84% were seen once. The specimen was peripheral blood. These receptors were taken from a man between 60 and 75 years old with active or convalescent COVID-19.

The rearrangement uses TRBV29-1 and TRBJ2-1; a possible D gene is TRBD2 (5 bases). The CDR3 length is 14 residues. V shed 3 bases and J shed 8 bases, with 17 bases lying between them. From germline, CDR1 is SQVTM and CDR2 ANQGSEA. The CDR3 is CSVDQPLGDHEQFF. As DNA, the CDR3 is TGCAGCGTTGATCAGCCCCTGGGAGATCATGAGCAGTTCTTC.

CDR3 nucleotide sequence: TGTGCCAGCTCACCAACAGGGGCCGGCTACACCTTC. Translated, it gives CASSPTGAGYTF. V gene TRBV18 combines with J gene TRBJ1-2, with 7 positions matching TRBD1. Trimming cost V 2 bases and J 8 bases; bases outside gene matches: 2. Germline-derived CDR1 and CDR2 are KGHSH and LQKENI. This CDR3 has 12 residues.

This rearrangement joins TRBV18 to TRBJ2-1; 9 bases map to TRBD1. The germline CDR1 and CDR2 sequences are KGHSH and LQKENI. CDR3 length: 13 amino acids. V was clipped by 5 bases and J by 6 bases; unmatched bases: 2. The CDR3 DNA reads TGTGCCAGCTCATCGACAGGGGGCAATGAGCAGTTCTTC. Amino acid sequence: CASSSTGGNEQFF.

The V call is TRBV11-3, the J call TRBJ1-3; D possibly corresponds to TRBD1 (5 bases). Trimming left V 5 bases short and J 0 bases short, with 11 bases between. Germline-derived CDR1 and CDR2 are SGHNT and YENEEA. This CDR3 comprises 15 residues. In DNA, the CDR3 is TGTGCCAGCAGCCGACAGTTGAGCTCTGGAAACACCATATATTTT. Its translation: CASSRQLSSGNTIYF.

This clone was observed once. CDR3 bases: TGTGCCAGCAGCTTGCTCGTCGATGGGGGGGATGGCTACACCTTC. Translating gives CASSLLVDGGDGYTF. The rearrangement uses TRBV5-4 and TRBJ1-2; TRBD1 is a possible D gene (5 bases). V shed 1 base and J shed 6 bases, with 16 bases lying between them. Per germline, CDR1 SGHNT and CDR2 YYREEE (reference sequence). This CDR3 has 15 residues.

This chain connects TRBV24-1 to TRBJ1-5; TRBD1 aligns across 7 bases. This CDR3 comprises 15 residues. The germline V gene encodes CDR1 KGHDR and CDR2 SFDVKD. V lost 2 bases, J lost 6 bases, and 6 bases stayed unmatched. The CDR3 reads CATSDSDRAGQPQHF. The CDR3 DNA sequence: TGTGCCACCAGTGATTCTGACAGGGCCGGTCAGCCCCAGCATTTT.

The chain combines TRBV15 with TRBJ2-5, with 7 bases aligning to TRBD1. The CDR3 covers 14 residues. J lost 1 base, V lost 1 base, and 0 bases had no gene match. Germline CDR1 reads LNHNV; CDR2 reads YYDKDF (reference sequence). The CDR3 sequence: CATSRGDSQETQYF. The CDR3 DNA is TGTGCCACCAGCAGAGGGGACAGCCAAGAGACCCAGTACTTC. The entire variable domain, with the rest obtained from reference TRBV15 and TRBJ2-5, is as follows: DAMVIQNPRYQVTQFGKPVTLSCSQTLNHNVMYWYQQKSSQAPKLLFHYYDKDFNNEADTPDNFQSRRPNTSFCFLDIRSPGLGDTAMYLCATSRGDSQETQYFGPGTRLLVL.

The chain uses TRBV19 and TRBJ1-1; 7 nucleotides align to TRBD1. V lost 3 bases and J lost 3; bases outside the gene matches: 7. CDR3 length: 15 amino acids. CDR1 is LNHDA and CDR2 is SQIVND in the germline V gene (reference sequence). This CDR3 reads CASSISGTVDTEAFF. In DNA, the CDR3 is TGTGCCAGTAGTATCTCCGGGACAGTCGACACTGAAGCTTTCTTT.

The genes are TRBV25-1 and TRBJ2-2, with no clear D. This CDR3 contains 17 residues. Germline CDR1 reads MGHDK; CDR2 reads SYGVNS. V gave up 2 bases and J gave up 0 bases, with 13 bases separating them. The CDR3 region has the DNA TGTGCCAGCAGTGAACTTCTATCCACGCCGAACACCGGGGAGCTGTTTTTT. It codes for CASSELLSTPNTGELFF.

The chain links TRBV7-2 to TRBJ2-1, with D possibly being TRBD2 (5 bases). The V and J ends lost 7 bases and 8 bases respectively, with 18 bases between them. This CDR3 has 14 amino acids. Germline CDR1 reads SGHTA; CDR2 reads FQGNSA. The CDR3 DNA reads TGTGCCAGCAACAAAATGGGGAGATCGGATGAGCAGTTCTTC. Residues: CASNKMGRSDEQFF.

The rearrangement joins TRBV7-2 to TRBJ2-5; 10 bases map to TRBD2. Germline V gene lookup returns CDR1 SGHTA and CDR2 FQGNSA. The junction had 5 bases not matched to a gene; V was cut back by 0 bases and J by 1 base. The length of the CDR3 is 17 residues. The CDR3 DNA is TGTGCCAGCAGCTTAGCGGTGATAGCGGGAGGCCAAGAGACCCAGTACTTC. It yields the protein CASSLAVIAGGQETQYF. Looking up the rest from reference TRBV7-2 and TRBJ2-5 gives the full variable domain: GAGVSQSPSNKVTEKGKDVELRCDPISGHTALYWYRQSLGQGLEFLIYFQGNSAPDKSGLPSDRFSAERTGGSVSTLTIQRTQQEDSAVYLCASSLAVIAGGQETQYFGPGTRLLVL.

The chain combines TRBV7-2 with TRBJ2-1; D is undetermined. V lost 2 bases, J lost 7 bases, and 6 bases lay in between. Per the germline V gene, CDR1 is SGHTA and CDR2 is FQGNSA. This CDR3 has 12 residues. The CDR3 DNA reads TGTGCCAGCAGCTTACCCCTTAATGAGCAGTTCTTC. The encoded protein is CASSLPLNEQFF.

The rearrangement uses TRBV29-1 and TRBJ1-1, with D maybe TRBD1 (5 bases). CDR3 length: 12 residues. CDR1 is SQVTM and CDR2 is ANQGSEA in the germline V gene. The V end was cut by 7 bases, the J end by 3 bases, with 12 bases between. In DNA form, the CDR3 reads TGCAGCGCCCAGACAGAATACACTGAAGCTTTCTTT. Translating it yields CSAQTEYTEAFF.

The chain carries TRBV11-2 and TRBJ2-7; 9 nucleotides agree with TRBD2. The CDR3 length is 16 residues. Germline V gives CDR1 SGHAT, CDR2 FQNNGV. Germline trimming cut 1 base from V and 6 bases from J; bases unmatched to any gene: 10. The CDR3 sequence is CASSLGGQLAGLEQYV. The CDR3 DNA is TGTGCCAGCAGCTTAGGAGGGCAGCTAGCGGGACTCGAGCAGTACGTC.

This clone has a count of ten or more. The rearrangement joins TRBV11-3 to TRBJ2-4; 7 nucleotides line up with TRBD2. This CDR3 contains 20 residues. V was pared by 1 base and J by 0 bases, with 15 bases of the junction left unmatched. The germline V gene encodes CDR1 SGHNT and CDR2 YENEEA. CDR3 sequence (DNA): TGTGCCAGCAGCTTAGGTCCCTTGGCTAGCGGAACTCTAGCCAAAAACATTCAGTACTTC. Protein sequence: CASSLGPLASGTLAKNIQYF.

This rearrangement joins TRBV27 to TRBJ2-1; 10 bases map to TRBD2. J was trimmed by 0 bases and V by 3 bases; bases with no gene match: 11. The CDR3 spans 19 residues. CDR1 MNHEY and CDR2 SMNVEV come from the germline V gene (reference sequence). CDR3 protein: CASSFLGTSAQSSYNEQFF. DNA of the CDR3: TGTGCCAGCAGTTTCCTGGGGACTAGCGCTCAAAGCTCCTACAATGAGCAGTTCTTC.

The chain has TRBV7-2 and TRBJ2-5; TRBD2 is a possible D gene (7 bases). The CDR3 has 16 amino acids. V was clipped by 3 bases and J by 0 bases, with 14 bases between them. CDR1 SGHTA and CDR2 FQGNSA come from the germline V gene. CDR3 bases: TGTGCCAGCAGCTTGGTGGGAGGGGACAACCAAGAGACCCAGTACTTC. Amino acid sequence: CASSLVGGDNQETQYF.

The chain is built from TRBV18 and TRBJ1-1; D call uncertain. The CDR3 has 15 amino acids. The ends were cut back, 3 bases at V and 3 bases at J, with 14 bases in the middle. The germline V gene has CDR1 KGHSH and CDR2 LQKENI. The CDR3 DNA sequence: TGTGCCAGCTCACCTCCCTTCGGGTCGGACACTGAAGCTTTCTTT. Its translation: CASSPPFGSDTEAFF.